At least ten counts were recorded for the clone carrying this T cell receptor (beta chain). The CDR3 has 14 residues. Germline assignment: CDR1 SGHTA and CDR2 FQGNSA. The V end lost 1 base, the J end lost 7 bases, and 11 bases lay between the germline ends. These patients, aged 18 to 65, had recently diagnosed hyperthyroidism lasting under 2 months. Diagnoses were made from clinical symptoms, serum measures (thyroxine and TRAb), thyroid ultrasound and orbital computed tomography. Blood was sampled at initial diagnosis of hyperthyroidism, prior to onset of any ophthalmopathy symptoms. The data originate from a study of T cells in Graves' hyperthyroidism and ophthalmopathy. TCR beta CDR3 region amplification was performed from RNA transcripts. The primer set for the first-round RT-PCR of the TCR CDR3 was HTBI. A single record per CDR3 protein comes from TCRdb applying MiXCR to the multiplex PCR reads. This sample has some 350,000 distinct CDR3 sequences; approximately 14% occur once, and the top ten carry about a quarter.

The clonotype was recovered from a young woman with Graves' hyperthyroidism that later progressed to Graves' ophthalmopathy. The chain joins TRBV7-2 to TRBJ2-1, with unresolved D. Source material: blood. The CDR3 coding sequence is TGTGCCAGCAGCTTAGAGGTACTACTTAATGAGCAGTTCTTC. Encoded protein: CASSLEVLLNEQFF.